A selection of T cell receptor beta chains follows, all from one sample in a study of cytomegalovirus exposure and HLA in healthy donors. Sequenced by immunoSEQ multiplex PCR; TCRdb stores in-frame clones only, minus some. The sample lists around 140,000 clones, approximately 84% seen once, with approximately 1.6% in the top ten. The sequenced sample was PBMCs. Receptor source: a woman under 30 in good health and CMV-seronegative. Each CDR3 is given with its conserved first and last residue. D genes are given only for firm matches. Part of the rows lack a size; the others show once, few, many or a class for expanded clones.

>-|TRBJ2-7|TRBV11-2|TRBD2
CASTLGTSGSYEQYF
TGTGCCAGCACCCTCGGGACTAGCGGCTCCTACGAGCAGTACTTC
>-|TRBJ1-5|TRBV19|-
CASTPQGRGLLDQPQHF
TGTGCCAGTACCCCACAGGGTCGTGGGCTACTAGATCAGCCCCAGCATTTT
>-|TRBJ2-7|TRBV12-5|-
CASGLAIRLAPYEQYF
TGTGCTAGTGGTTTGGCTATCCGTCTAGCGCCCTACGAGCAGTACTTC
>-|TRBJ1-1|TRBV19|TRBD1
CASRPTGGTEAFF
TGTGCCAGTAGACCGACAGGGGGGACTGAAGCTTTCTTT
>-|TRBJ1-3|TRBV9|-
CASSVGRDGNTIYF
TGTGCCAGCAGCGTAGGGAGAGATGGAAACACCATATATTTT
>-|TRBJ2-5|TRBV25-1|TRBD1
CASRGTVRETQYF
TGTGCCAGCAGGGGGACAGTCCGAGAGACCCAGTACTTC
>many|TRBJ2-1|TRBV14|TRBD2
CASSRSSGRANEQFF
TGTGCCAGCAGCCGCTCTAGCGGGAGGGCAAATGAGCAGTTCTTC
>-|TRBJ2-2|TRBV6-5|-
CASRDWSGELFF
TGTGCCAGCAGAGACTGGTCCGGGGAGCTGTTTTTT
>-|TRBJ2-2|TRBV2|-
CASGVRAGGELFF
TGTGCCAGCGGAGTAAGGGCGGGGGGGGAGCTGTTTTTT
>few|TRBJ2-7|TRBV10-2|TRBD1
CASKDGRDRGYEQYF
TGCGCCAGCAAGGACGGCCGGGACAGGGGCTACGAGCAGTACTTC
>few|TRBJ2-1|TRBV6-5|TRBD2
CASSLAGRYNEQFF
TGTGCCAGCAGTTTAGCGGGACGATACAATGAGCAGTTCTTC
>-|TRBJ2-5|TRBV10-2|TRBD1
CASSEPWMRTGEGETQYF
TGCGCCAGCAGTGAGCCGTGGATGCGGACAGGGGAAGGGGAGACCCAGTACTTC
>-|TRBJ1-5|TRBV5-1|-
CASSFGGYDQPQHF
TGCGCCAGCAGCTTTGGGGGGTACGATCAGCCCCAGCATTTT
>-|TRBJ2-3|TRBV6-5|TRBD2
CASSYSGGRGDTQYF
TGTGCCAGCAGTTACTCGGGCGGGAGAGGGGATACGCAGTATTTT
>-|TRBJ2-5|TRBV29-1|TRBD2
CSVDGREGLRETQYF
TGCAGCGTTGATGGGCGGGAGGGGTTAAGGGAGACCCAGTACTTC
>-|TRBJ2-3|TRBV5-1|-
CASSFGLSRKDTQYF
TGCGCCAGCAGCTTCGGACTGTCTAGGAAGGATACGCAGTATTTT
>-|TRBJ2-2|TRBV15|TRBD2
CATRASGSRTGELFF
TGTGCCACCAGGGCTAGCGGGAGTCGGACCGGGGAGCTGTTTTTT
>-|TRBJ1-1|TRBV10-2|-
CASSARVGTEAFF
TGCGCCAGCAGTGCCAGGGTTGGGACTGAAGCTTTCTTT
>-|TRBJ1-3|TRBV6-5|-
CASRDSDRRGNTIYF
TGTGCCAGCAGGGACTCGGACCGACGCGGAAACACCATATATTTT
>-|TRBJ2-3|TRBV6-1|-
CASSEAGSTEGDTQYF
TGTGCCAGCAGTGAAGCCGGGTCGACAGAAGGAGATACGCAGTATTTT
>once|TRBJ1-2|TRBV5-4|-
CASSSYRDGYTF
TGTGCCAGCAGCTCATACAGGGACGGCTACACCTTC
>-|TRBJ1-2|TRBV7-9|-
CASSLAMEEAYGYTF
TGTGCCAGCAGCTTAGCGATGGAGGAGGCCTATGGCTACACCTTC
>-|TRBJ1-1|TRBV5-8|TRBD1
CASSLGGGYTEAFF
TGTGCCAGCAGCTTAGGGGGCGGTTACACTGAAGCTTTCTTT
>-|TRBJ2-1|TRBV15|-
CATSRSSHEQFF
TGTGCCACCAGCAGGTCTTCCCATGAGCAGTTCTTC
>-|TRBJ1-1|TRBV19|-
CASSILGGPEAFF
TGTGCCAGTAGTATTTTGGGGGGGCCTGAAGCTTTCTTT
>-|TRBJ2-7|TRBV5-6|TRBD1
CASSFTPGQGAYEQYF
TGTGCCAGCAGCTTTACCCCGGGACAGGGGGCCTACGAGCAGTACTTC
>-|TRBJ2-5|TRBV15|-
CATSGRGQETQYF
TGTGCCACCTCTGGGCGCGGGCAAGAGACCCAGTACTTC
>-|TRBJ1-5|TRBV27|TRBD1
CASGTGRNQPQHF
TGTGCCAGCGGGACAGGGCGCAATCAGCCCCAGCATTTT
>-|TRBJ1-2|TRBV30|TRBD1
CAWSLNRGVKGIFGYTF
TGTGCCTGGAGCTTGAACAGGGGTGTGAAAGGTATTTTTGGCTACACCTTC
>-|TRBJ2-5|TRBV15|-
CATKITGSLETQYF
TGTGCCACCAAAATCACAGGGTCGCTAGAGACCCAGTACTTC
>-|TRBJ2-7|TRBV6-5|-
CASTREGGYEQYF
TGTGCCAGCACTCGAGAAGGGGGCTACGAGCAGTACTTC
>-|TRBJ2-7|TRBV2|-
CASSDTSSSYEQYF
TGTGCCAGCAGTGATACTAGCTCCTCCTACGAGCAGTACTTC
>-|TRBJ1-1|TRBV6-1|-
CASSESNLNTEAFF
TGTGCCAGCAGTGAGTCTAATTTGAACACTGAAGCTTTCTTT
>-|TRBJ2-1|TRBV10-3|TRBD2
CAISESIRAGGGNEQFF
TGTGCCATCAGTGAGTCGATAAGAGCGGGAGGTGGCAATGAGCAGTTCTTC
>few|TRBJ1-4|TRBV15|TRBD1
CATSRPGQEDEKLFF
TGTGCCACCAGCAGGCCGGGACAGGAAGACGAAAAACTGTTTTTT
>-|TRBJ2-7|TRBV4-1|-
CASSQDSATDEQYF
TGCGCCAGCAGCCAAGACAGCGCGACTGACGAGCAGTACTTC
>-|TRBJ2-3|TRBV29-1|-
CSVGLGPDTQYF
TGCAGCGTTGGTCTAGGCCCAGATACGCAGTATTTT
>-|TRBJ2-5|TRBV5-1|-
CASSERQAVGAQYF
TGCGCCAGCAGCGAGAGACAGGCTGTGGGGGCCCAGTACTTC
>-|TRBJ1-1|TRBV6-1|-
CASSEAPAPTTFF
TGTGCCAGCAGTGAAGCACCAGCCCCGACAACTTTCTTT
>-|TRBJ2-2|TRBV27|-
CASSPLRAGELFF
TGTGCCAGCAGTCCCCTCCGGGCCGGGGAGCTGTTTTTT
>-|TRBJ2-3|TRBV27|TRBD2
CASKPGLGTDTQYF
TGTGCCAGCAAACCGGGACTAGGCACAGATACGCAGTATTTT
>-|TRBJ2-7|TRBV30|TRBD1
CAWTLDRGEQYF
TGTGCCTGGACTTTGGACAGGGGCGAGCAGTACTTC
>-|TRBJ2-5|TRBV19|-
CASSPGLTQETQYF
TGTGCCAGTAGCCCGGGACTCACCCAAGAGACCCAGTACTTC
>few|TRBJ2-1|TRBV6-6|TRBD2
CASSKLAPTQFF
TGTGCCAGCAGTAAACTAGCGCCAACGCAGTTCTTC
>once|TRBJ1-1|TRBV25-1|-
CASSENGRGPTEAFF
TGTGCCAGCAGTGAAAACGGGCGGGGGCCCACTGAAGCTTTCTTT
>-|TRBJ1-1|TRBV5-1|TRBD1
CASSHGQGLEAFF
TGCGCCAGCAGCCACGGACAGGGACTTGAAGCTTTCTTT